Included here is one T cell receptor (beta chain) sequence, with context. Its antigen is undetermined. Each patient went into thyroid surgery without having received any treatment. These data are taken from a study of metastatic and nonmetastatic thyroid tumors. Overall study context: Across peripheral blood and tumor or nodule tissue samples taken from malignant and benign thyroid patients, the repertoires were compared with one another. Overall study results and limits: Significantly higher TCR beta diversity was reportedly seen in malignant thyroid tumors than benign nodules, in blood and tumor.

Study processing details: Variation in CDR3 across clinicopathological groups served as the basis for constructing a distant-metastasis classifier in papillary thyroid cancer. TCRdb re-called the PCR reads with MiXCR. TCRdb's processing, not the authors' own work, is the source of the V and J calls. The sample gives more than 25,000 clones, around a quarter of which show up once; around 5.5% is in the top ten. V was trimmed by 0 bases and J by 0 bases, leaving 18 bases between them. The CDR3 has 19 amino acids. Germline CDR1 reads SGHAT; CDR2 reads FQDESV (reference sequence). This sequence originates from a female donor with papillary thyroid cancer or a benign thyroid nodule (not recorded which). Some clones in this sample may be carry-over from other donors' samples. The sequenced sample consisted of blood. The chain carries TRBV11-1 and TRBJ1-3; D not resolved. The CDR3: CASSLAAYRGRRSGNTIYF. DNA of the CDR3: TGTGCCAGCAGCTTAGCGGCGTATAGAGGCAGGCGCTCTGGAAACACCATATATTTT. The full variable domain, its missing parts supplied by reference TRBV11-1 and TRBJ1-3, is EAEVAQSPRYKITEKSQAVAFWCDPISGHATLYWYRQILGQGPELLVQFQDESVVDDSQLPKDRFSAERLKGVDSTLKIQPAELGDSAMYLCASSLAAYRGRRSGNTIYFGEGSWLTVV.